The 8 T cell receptor beta chains presented below share a single source sample, sequenced in a study of T cell repertoires in cytomegalovirus infection. TCRdb called the reads again in MiXCR, with one record for every CDR3 protein. The data hold about 450,000 distinct CDR3 sequences, with approximately 30% observed a single time. Sequencing input: PBMCs. Receptor source: a human donor in good health (CMV status not recorded). Some clones in this sample may be carry-over from other donors' samples.

The rearrangement joins TRBV6-2 or TRBV6-3 to TRBJ1-1; D is perhaps TRBD1 (6 bases). This CDR3 has 14 amino acids. CDR1 MNHEY and CDR2 SVGEGT come from the germline V gene. V was pared by 6 bases and J by 1 base, with 12 bases between. CDR3 coding DNA: TGTGCCAGCAGGTACAGGGTCACGAACACTGAAGCTTTCTTT. Amino acid sequence: CASRYRVTNTEAFF.

The chain couples TRBV7-9 to TRBJ1-1, with TRBD1 matching over 12 bases. V gave up 5 bases and J gave up 4 bases; unmatched junction bases: 8. The CDR3 length is 16 residues. CDR1 is SEHNR and CDR2 is FQNEAQ in the germline V gene (reference sequence). In DNA form, the CDR3 reads TGTGCCAGCAGCGCGGGACAGGGGGCCAGTAGCACTGAAGCTTTCTTT. Translating gives CASSAGQGASSTEAFF.

In its sample, this clonotype was seen many times. The chain links TRBV7-9 to TRBJ1-6, with D possibly TRBD1 on 6 matching bases. The germline V and J ends were trimmed by 5 bases and 7 bases, with 9 bases remaining between them. The CDR3 is 13 residues long. Germline V gene lookup returns CDR1 SEHNR and CDR2 FQNEAQ (reference sequence). Here the CDR3 DNA reads TGTGCCAGCAGCGACAGGTTAAATTCACCCCTCCACTTT. Encoded protein: CASSDRLNSPLHF.

This chain uses TRBV2 with TRBJ1-2; a weak D match, TRBD1 (5 bases). V was clipped by 4 bases and J by 4 bases, with 10 bases between them. There are 13 residues in the CDR3. The germline CDR1 and CDR2 sequences are SNHLY and FYNNEI. Written as DNA, the CDR3 is TGTGCCAGCAGTGCCAGGGCAGGCTATGGCTACACCTTC. It yields the protein CASSARAGYGYTF.

The V gene is TRBV12-3 or TRBV12-4, the J gene TRBJ2-7, with 9 positions matching TRBD1. This CDR3 region has 14 residues. V lost 4 bases, J lost 2 bases, and 3 bases stayed unmatched. The CDR3 region has the DNA TGTGCCAGCAGTTCGACAGGGGGAGCCTACGAGCAGTACTTC. Translating gives CASSSTGGAYEQYF.

The V gene is TRBV6-2 or TRBV6-3, the J gene TRBJ2-1, with TRBD1 identical over 10 bases. This CDR3 comprises 15 residues. Germline CDR1 is MNHEY and CDR2 is SVGEGT. The V gene end was trimmed by 6 bases and the J gene end by 8 bases; junction bases not matched to a gene: 10. DNA for the CDR3: TGTGCCAGCAGGGCCGACAGGGGGCGATCCGATGAGCAGTTCTTC. The encoded protein is CASRADRGRSDEQFF.

This clonotype was seen a handful of times. The chain is built from TRBV2 and TRBJ2-1, with 7 bases fitting TRBD1. V shed 9 bases and J 8 bases; nucleotides not matched to a gene: 13. This CDR3 is 14 amino acids long. The V gene's germline CDR1 is SNHLY and CDR2 FYNNEI. DNA of the CDR3: TGTGCCAGTCGCCCCGGACAGGTGTTCGATGAGCAGTTCTTC. Its translation: CASRPGQVFDEQFF.

This clonotype was seen many times. The V gene is TRBV12-3 or TRBV12-4, the J gene TRBJ1-5; a possible D gene is TRBD1 (6 bases). Between the trimmed V and J ends, which lost 6 bases and 2 bases, there was a span of 14 bases. The CDR3 totals 15 residues. This CDR3 is CASSDRGGGNQPQHF. The CDR3 region has the DNA TGTGCCAGCAGCGACCGGGGGGGCGGCAATCAGCCCCAGCATTTT.